The source of this TCR beta chain is a study of blood T cell repertoires in COVID-19. Study-level information: T cells, B-cell-depleted T cells, or PBMCs provided the cDNA or gDNA that served as material.

V lost 6 bases to trimming and J lost 4 bases, with 15 bases between them. Germline CDR1 is MNHEY and CDR2 is SVGAGI. There are 14 residues in the CDR3. Per the study methods: Reference gene primer amplification gave nucleated cell count estimates. Assay used: immunoSEQ multiplex PCR; TCRdb lists only in-frame clones, some missing. V and J calls and clone size come straight from that table; D and trimming were deduced from the DNA. The sample comprises fewer than 95,000 clones, around 90% of which are singletons, and roughly 0.78% rests with the top ten. Sequencing was performed on peripheral blood. This receptor was obtained from a woman of 80 years or more with acute or convalescent COVID-19. The chain joins TRBV6-5 to TRBJ1-2; D is unclear. The CDR3, as DNA: TGTGCCAGCAGCGCAGGAGGAGGGCTCTATGGCTACACCTTC. It yields the protein CASSAGGGLYGYTF.